The rows below give T cell receptor beta chains drawn from one sample of a study of cytomegalovirus exposure and HLA in healthy donors. Clones were sequenced by immunoSEQ multiplex PCR, and TCRdb holds only the in-frame ones, with some missing. The sample lists approximately 160,000 clones, more than 80% seen once, with 3% in the top ten. The sequenced sample was PBMCs. The source is a woman aged 18-29 years in good health and CMV-seropositive. Each CDR3 is given without its conserved first and last residue. Clone size is given for some rows only: seen once, a few or many times, or a class if the clone is expanded.

V: TRBV11-2; J: TRBJ1-1; length: 10; size: few; CDR3: ASSSLTGRAF
V: TRBV4-3; J: TRBJ2-1; length: 14; size: NA; CDR3: ASSQWGTSGRGEQF
V: TRBV7-6; J: TRBJ2-7; length: 11; size: NA; CDR3: ASSLTRSAEQY
V: TRBV11-2; J: TRBJ2-1; length: 15; size: NA; CDR3: ASSTKDGLADYNEQF
V: TRBV2; J: TRBJ1-5; length: 10; size: NA; CDR3: ASKPLNQPQH
V: TRBV6-4; J: TRBJ2-1; length: 13; size: NA; CDR3: ASSEAREGGHEQF
V: TRBV11-2; J: TRBJ2-3; length: 13; size: NA; CDR3: ASSQSRGVQDTQY
V: TRBV12-5; J: TRBJ2-7; length: 13; size: NA; CDR3: ASAQPLAFSYEQY
V: TRBV25-1; J: TRBJ2-7; length: 10; size: NA; CDR3: ASKGDYYEQY
V: TRBV11-2; J: TRBJ1-3; length: 12; size: NA; CDR3: ASSPGQTGNTIY
V: TRBV11-2; J: TRBJ2-7; length: 13; size: once; CDR3: ASSARLAGLGEQY
V: TRBV2; J: TRBJ1-2; length: 16; size: NA; CDR3: ASSEAPPPGQGGYGYT
V: TRBV9; J: TRBJ1-2; length: 13; size: NA; CDR3: ASRTTGGADYGYT
V: TRBV30; J: TRBJ2-3; length: 12; size: NA; CDR3: AWSGGGPTDTQY
V: TRBV6-5; J: TRBJ2-7; length: 13; size: few; CDR3: ASSYAGGGAGEQY
V: TRBV11-2; J: TRBJ1-2; length: 16; size: NA; CDR3: ASSLGGIISRGGNGYT
V: TRBV19; J: TRBJ1-1; length: 10; size: NA; CDR3: ASSISGYEAF
V: TRBV13; J: TRBJ2-3; length: 13; size: NA; CDR3: ASSLESGGTDTQY
V: TRBV7-2; J: TRBJ2-5; length: 15; size: NA; CDR3: ASSLGAGLAGEETQY
V: TRBV6-5; J: TRBJ1-3; length: 12; size: NA; CDR3: ASRTTGRGNTIY
V: TRBV4-2; J: TRBJ2-7; length: 12; size: few; CDR3: ASSQDSGAYEQY
V: TRBV5-8; J: TRBJ2-1; length: 13; size: NA; CDR3: ASSPDRGMGNEQF
V: TRBV4-1; J: TRBJ1-2; length: 10; size: NA; CDR3: ASSAAGPGYT
V: TRBV7-9; J: TRBJ1-4; length: 15; size: once; CDR3: ASSLEDWTAPNEKLF
V: TRBV28; J: TRBJ1-2; length: 15; size: few; CDR3: ASSYELGHSSLYGYT